These 24 T cell receptor beta chains share one sample of origin, sequenced in a study of T cell responses to AZD1222 COVID-19 vaccine. The protocol was immunoSEQ multiplex PCR, while the TCRdb copy is restricted to in-frame clones and leaves out a portion. Altogether roughly 30,000 clones are present, about four fifths being singletons, with the ten largest covering around 4%. Material: peripheral blood, obtained 28 days after the second AZD1222 dose. These receptor sequences come from an adult who received the AZD1222 COVID-19 vaccine.

The chain carries TRBV6-5 and TRBJ2-7; 9 positions agree with TRBD1. Germline assignment: CDR1 MNHEY and CDR2 SVGAGI. CDR3 length: 14 residues. Unmatched junction bases numbered 6, after V lost 7 bases and J lost 2 bases. The CDR3 region is CASKRQGGAYEQYV. The CDR3 DNA reads TGTGCCAGCAAGCGACAGGGGGGCGCCTACGAGCAGTACGTC.

The CDR3 loop is CASSQKGYAGELFF. The CDR3 nucleotides read TGTGCCAGCAGCCAAAAGGGTTACGCCGGGGAGCTGTTTTTT. The chain is built from TRBV3-1 (or the pseudogene TRBV3-2) and TRBJ2-2; no definite D call. Germline V gene sequence: CDR1 LGHDT, CDR2 YNNKEL (reference sequence). V lost 2 bases, J lost 6 bases, and 10 bases lay in between. The CDR3 spans 14 residues.

V and J are TRBV2 and TRBJ2-2; TRBD1 is a possible D gene (5 bases). Germline V gene lookup returns CDR1 SNHLY and CDR2 FYNNEI. This CDR3 has 13 amino acids. V dropped 6 bases and J dropped 2 bases, with 7 bases sitting between them. CDR3 residues: CASRTVNTGELFF. Here the CDR3 DNA reads TGTGCCAGCAGGACAGTTAACACCGGGGAGCTGTTTTTT.

V gene TRBV6-2 or TRBV6-3 combines with J gene TRBJ2-1, with a tentative D call TRBD1 (5 bases). The CDR3 loop spans 14 amino acids. V was shortened by 4 bases and J by 6 bases, with 13 bases between the two germline ends. The germline V gene has CDR1 MNHEY and CDR2 SVGEGT. The CDR3 nucleotides are TGTGCCAGCAGTTTAAGGGGTTCCCTCAATGAGCAGTTCTTC. Its translation is CASSLRGSLNEQFF.

CDR3 region: CASSLRSVDTDTQYF. CDR3 coding DNA: TGTGCCAGCAGCTTAAGAAGCGTCGACACAGATACGCAGTATTTT. This chain connects TRBV7-3 to TRBJ2-3; no clear D. This CDR3 has 15 residues. Germline V gene data show CDR1 as SGHTA and CDR2 as FQGTGA. The V end was cut by 1 base, the J end by 2 bases, with 10 bases between.

The chain has TRBV11-2 and TRBJ2-7; D tentatively fits TRBD1 or TRBD2 (6 bases each). The V gene lost 1 base and the J gene lost 3 bases, with 13 bases spanning the gap. The CDR3 has 15 residues. Germline assignment: CDR1 SGHAT and CDR2 FQNNGV. This CDR3 reads CASSLGVGGGYEQYF. The DNA for the CDR3 is TGTGCCAGCAGCTTAGGGGTAGGGGGAGGCTACGAGCAGTACTTC.

This clone was seen once. CDR3 nucleotide sequence: TGTGCCAGCAGTGAAAAAGGCCCGGACAGAACTAACTATGGCTACACCTTC. This encodes CASSEKGPDRTNYGYTF. V is TRBV6-1 and J is TRBJ1-2; D may be TRBD1 (6 bases). Germline V gives CDR1 MNHNS, CDR2 SASEGT. There are 17 residues in the CDR3. Trimming stripped 2 bases from V and 0 bases from J, with 16 bases between.

CDR3 loop: CATKDWGQTFF. CDR3 sequence (DNA): TGTGCCACCAAAGACTGGGGTCAAACTTTCTTT. V gene TRBV3-1 (or the pseudogene TRBV3-2) combines with J gene TRBJ1-1; D call uncertain. The V gene lost 10 bases and the J gene lost 12 bases, with 18 bases spanning the gap. Germline values: CDR1 LGHDT, CDR2 YNNKEL (reference sequence). The CDR3 consists of 11 residues.

The table lists this clone with a count of one. The chain uses TRBV4-3 and TRBJ2-1; no clear D gene. Trimming removed 0 bases from V and 8 bases from J, with 11 bases in between. This CDR3 spans 14 amino acids. Germline values: CDR1 LGHNA, CDR2 YSLEER. The CDR3: CASSQDRSSYEQFF. The CDR3 nucleotides read TGCGCCAGCAGCCAAGATCGAAGTTCCTATGAGCAGTTCTTC.

This rearrangement joins TRBV7-2 to TRBJ2-2; 10 bases fit TRBD2. The length of the CDR3 is 17 residues. Germline V gene data show CDR1 as SGHTA and CDR2 as FQGNSA. The V gene end was trimmed by 1 base and the J gene end by 9 bases; junction bases not matched to a gene: 11. Here the CDR3 DNA reads TGTGCCAGCAGCTTAGTGGGCCTAGCGGGGGCTATACGGGAGCTGTTTTTT. Protein: CASSLVGLAGAIRELFF.

The chain couples TRBV12-5 to TRBJ2-3, with TRBD1 matching over 10 bases. This CDR3 region has 16 residues. Trimming at V came to 5 bases and at J to 3 bases, leaving 8 bases not matched to a gene. Germline values: CDR1 LGHNT, CDR2 FRNRAP. CDR3 protein: CASGKGDRGVTDTQYF. CDR3 sequence (DNA): TGTGCTAGTGGTAAGGGGGACAGGGGAGTTACAGATACGCAGTATTTT.

The V call is TRBV5-4, the J call TRBJ1-4, with D possibly matching TRBD1 (5 bases). The germline V and J ends were trimmed by 4 bases and 8 bases, with 18 bases remaining between them. The CDR3 is made up of 15 amino acids. Germline V gene sequence: CDR1 SGHNT, CDR2 YYREEE (reference sequence). The CDR3 region is CASSPVGGKGEKLFF. CDR3 DNA: TGTGCCAGCAGCCCCGTCGGGGGGAAGGGCGAAAAACTGTTTTTT.

The V and J genes are TRBV5-1 and TRBJ2-5; 9 nucleotides align to TRBD2. Germline V lookup: CDR1 SGHRS, CDR2 YFSETQ. The CDR3 has 15 amino acids. With V trimmed by 7 bases and J by 5 bases, 12 bases remained unmatched. CDR3 sequence reads: CASGLSGRIGETQYF. The DNA for the CDR3 is TGCGCCAGCGGTTTGAGCGGGAGGATTGGGGAGACCCAGTACTTC.

The V call is TRBV12-3 or TRBV12-4, the J call TRBJ2-7; a weak D match, TRBD2 (5 bases). Trimming took off 3 bases at V and 3 bases at J, with 9 bases between the two ends. There are 13 residues in the CDR3. The CDR3 DNA follows: TGTGCCAGCAGTTTCCGGGGAGTCTACGAGCAGTACTTC. Protein product: CASSFRGVYEQYF.

The chain couples TRBV7-3 to TRBJ1-1, with D hard to call. Trimming removed 4 bases from V and 0 bases from J, with 6 bases in between. In germline, CDR1 is SGHTA, CDR2 FQGTGA. The CDR3 runs to 13 residues. The CDR3 reads CASSSSMNTEAFF. CDR3 coding DNA: TGTGCCAGCAGCTCTAGTATGAACACTGAAGCTTTCTTT.

The chain combines TRBV5-1 with TRBJ2-5, with D uncertain. The CDR3 totals 8 residues. CDR1 is SGHRS and CDR2 is YFSETQ in the germline V gene. CDR3 sequence reads: CYQETQYF. As DNA, the CDR3 is TGCTACCAAGAGACCCAGTACTTC.

V is TRBV7-2 and J is TRBJ1-1; no firm D call. Germline CDR1 reads SGHTA; CDR2 reads FQGNSA. The ends were cut back, 5 bases at V and 1 base at J, with 17 bases in the middle. This CDR3 contains 16 residues. In DNA form, the CDR3 reads TGTGCCAGCAGCCTAAGCCCACCGAGAGAGAACACTGAAGCTTTCTTT. It specifies CASSLSPPRENTEAFF.

The chain uses TRBV5-1 and TRBJ1-2; D gene ambiguous. Trimming took 4 bases from V and 7 from J, leaving 20 bases between them. CDR3 length: 15 residues. The germline CDR1 and CDR2 sequences are SGHRS and YFSETQ. Here the CDR3 reads CASSRTGPGEGGYTF. Written as DNA, the CDR3 is TGCGCCAGCAGCCGTACCGGGCCCGGGGAAGGTGGCTACACCTTC.

V gene TRBV9 combines with J gene TRBJ1-2; weak D call: TRBD1 (6 bases). Germline V lookup: CDR1 SGDLS, CDR2 YYNGEE. The V gene lost 4 bases and the J gene lost 3 bases, with 19 bases spanning the gap. This CDR3 has 16 amino acids. CDR3 in amino acids: CASSPHGQKPYYGYTF. CDR3 sequence (DNA): TGTGCCAGCAGCCCCCACGGACAGAAACCTTACTATGGCTACACCTTC.

The chain has TRBV7-2 and TRBJ1-6; a possible D gene is TRBD1 (5 bases). CDR3 length: 16 amino acids. V dropped 1 base and J dropped 10 bases, with 17 bases sitting between them. CDR1 and CDR2 from the germline V gene are SGHTA and FQGNSA. The CDR3 sequence: CASSLGAGRLLSPLHF. The CDR3 region has the DNA TGTGCCAGCAGCTTAGGGGCAGGGCGTCTTCTCTCACCCCTCCACTTT.

The chain joins TRBV6-5 to TRBJ1-1; D is ambiguous. The CDR3 is 14 amino acids. V was cut by 10 bases and J by 4 bases, with 19 bases left in between. Germline assignment: CDR1 MNHEY and CDR2 SVGAGI. The CDR3 protein is CATARTESVTEAFF. The DNA of the CDR3 is TGTGCCACCGCTCGGACCGAATCGGTCACTGAAGCTTTCTTT.

The chain links TRBV2 to TRBJ1-5, with 7 bases fitting TRBD1. CDR3 length equals 16 residues. Germline V CDR1 and CDR2: SNHLY, FYNNEI. With 7 bases clipped from V and 6 bases from J, the junction kept 15 bases outside the gene matches. This CDR3 reads CASKSQPGRGGQPQHF. CDR3 DNA sequence: TGTGCCAGCAAGTCCCAACCGGGCAGGGGGGGTCAGCCCCAGCATTTT.

This clone was observed a single time. The V gene is TRBV6-2 or TRBV6-3, the J gene TRBJ2-2; no clear D. V was clipped by 0 bases and J by 7 bases, with 9 bases between them. CDR3 length equals 14 residues. The germline V gene encodes CDR1 MNHEY and CDR2 SVGEGT. The chain's CDR3 is CASSYSRQGGELFF. For the CDR3, the DNA is TGTGCCAGCAGTTACTCGAGGCAAGGCGGGGAGCTGTTTTTT.

The V gene is TRBV7-2, the J gene TRBJ2-3, with 9 bases matching TRBD2. CDR1 is SGHTA, CDR2 FQGNSA, per germline. The CDR3 is 15 residues long. V dropped 3 bases and J dropped 1; count of bases not matched to a gene: 2. CDR3 sequence (DNA): TGTGCCAGCAGCTTCAGGACTAGCGGCACAGATACGCAGTATTTT. This encodes CASSFRTSGTDTQYF.